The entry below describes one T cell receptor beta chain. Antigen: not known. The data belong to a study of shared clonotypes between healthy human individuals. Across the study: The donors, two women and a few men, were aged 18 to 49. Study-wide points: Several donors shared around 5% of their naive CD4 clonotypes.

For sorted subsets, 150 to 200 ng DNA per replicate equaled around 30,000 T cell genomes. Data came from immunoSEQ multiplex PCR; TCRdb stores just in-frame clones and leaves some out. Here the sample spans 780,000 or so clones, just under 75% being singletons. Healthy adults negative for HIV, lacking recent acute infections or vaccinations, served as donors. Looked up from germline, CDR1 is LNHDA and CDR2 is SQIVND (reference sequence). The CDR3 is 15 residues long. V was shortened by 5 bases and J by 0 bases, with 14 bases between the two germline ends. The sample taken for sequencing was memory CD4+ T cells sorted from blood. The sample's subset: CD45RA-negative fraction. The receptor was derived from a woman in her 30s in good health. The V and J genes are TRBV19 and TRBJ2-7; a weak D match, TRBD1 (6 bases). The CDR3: CASSPLHRVSYEQYF. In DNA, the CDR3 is TGTGCCAGTAGTCCCTTACACAGGGTCTCCTACGAGCAGTACTTC.